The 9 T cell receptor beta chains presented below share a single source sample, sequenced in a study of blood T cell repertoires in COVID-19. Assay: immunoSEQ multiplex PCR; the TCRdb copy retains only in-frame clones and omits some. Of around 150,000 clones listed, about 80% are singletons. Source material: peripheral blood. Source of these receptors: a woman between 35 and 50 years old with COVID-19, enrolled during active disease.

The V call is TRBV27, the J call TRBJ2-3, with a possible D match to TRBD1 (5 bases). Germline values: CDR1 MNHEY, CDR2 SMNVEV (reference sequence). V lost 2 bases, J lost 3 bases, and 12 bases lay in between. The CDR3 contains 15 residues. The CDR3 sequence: CASSLGLGRTDTQYF. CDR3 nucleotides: TGTGCCAGCAGTTTAGGGCTGGGGCGTACAGATACGCAGTATTTT.

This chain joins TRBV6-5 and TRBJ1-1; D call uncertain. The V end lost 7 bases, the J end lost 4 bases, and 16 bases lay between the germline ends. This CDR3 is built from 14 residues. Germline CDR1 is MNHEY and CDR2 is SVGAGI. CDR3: CASTPRRGRTEAFF. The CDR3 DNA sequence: TGTGCCAGCACCCCCCGACGCGGGCGCACTGAAGCTTTCTTT.

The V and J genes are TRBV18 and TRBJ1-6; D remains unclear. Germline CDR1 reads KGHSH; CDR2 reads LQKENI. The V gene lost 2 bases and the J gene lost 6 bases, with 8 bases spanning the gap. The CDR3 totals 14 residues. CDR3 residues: CASSPSHINSPLHF. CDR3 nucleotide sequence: TGTGCCAGCTCACCATCTCACATTAATTCACCCCTCCACTTT. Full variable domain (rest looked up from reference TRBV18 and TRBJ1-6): NAGVMQNPRHLVRRRGQEARLRCSPMKGHSHVYWYRQLPEEGLKFMVYLQKENIIDESGMPKERFSAEFPKEGPSILRIQQVVRGDSAAYFCASSPSHINSPLHFGNGTRLTVT.

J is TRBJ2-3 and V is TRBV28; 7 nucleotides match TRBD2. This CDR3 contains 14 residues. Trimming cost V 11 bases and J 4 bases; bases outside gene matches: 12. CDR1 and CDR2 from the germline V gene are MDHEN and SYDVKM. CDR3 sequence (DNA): TGTGCCGCTCATCGGGCGGGAGCCCCAGATACGCAGTATTTT. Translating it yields CAAHRAGAPDTQYF.

This CDR3 reads CASLLLPQHF. DNA for the CDR3: TGTGCCAGCCTACTCTTGCCCCAGCATTTT. The chain combines TRBV2 with TRBJ1-5; unclear D gene. This CDR3 spans 10 amino acids. V gave up 8 bases and J gave up 9 bases, with 8 bases separating them. CDR1 SNHLY and CDR2 FYNNEI come from the germline V gene.

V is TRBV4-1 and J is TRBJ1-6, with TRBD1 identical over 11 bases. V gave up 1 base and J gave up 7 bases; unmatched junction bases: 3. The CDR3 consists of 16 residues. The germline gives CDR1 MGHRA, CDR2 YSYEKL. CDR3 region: CASSQAGTGGNSPLHF. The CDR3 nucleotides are TGCGCCAGCAGCCAAGCGGGGACAGGGGGGAATTCACCCCTCCACTTT.

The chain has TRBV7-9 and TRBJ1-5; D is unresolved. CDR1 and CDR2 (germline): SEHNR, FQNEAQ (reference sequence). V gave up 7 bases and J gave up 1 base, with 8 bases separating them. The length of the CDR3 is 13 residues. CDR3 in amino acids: CASKSGSNQPQHF. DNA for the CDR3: TGTGCCAGCAAGTCGGGGAGCAATCAGCCCCAGCATTTT.

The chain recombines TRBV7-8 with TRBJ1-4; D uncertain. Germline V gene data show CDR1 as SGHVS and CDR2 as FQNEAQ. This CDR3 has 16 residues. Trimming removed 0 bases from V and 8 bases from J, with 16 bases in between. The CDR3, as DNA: TGTGCCAGCAGCTTAGCGACTGACCGGATTGGGGAAAAACTGTTTTTT. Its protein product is CASSLATDRIGEKLFF.

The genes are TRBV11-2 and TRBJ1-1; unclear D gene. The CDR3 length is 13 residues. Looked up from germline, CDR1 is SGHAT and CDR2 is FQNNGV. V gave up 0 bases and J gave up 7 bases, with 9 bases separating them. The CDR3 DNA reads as TGTGCCAGCAGCTTAGAACGGTCGGTTGAAGCTTTCTTT. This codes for CASSLERSVEAFF.